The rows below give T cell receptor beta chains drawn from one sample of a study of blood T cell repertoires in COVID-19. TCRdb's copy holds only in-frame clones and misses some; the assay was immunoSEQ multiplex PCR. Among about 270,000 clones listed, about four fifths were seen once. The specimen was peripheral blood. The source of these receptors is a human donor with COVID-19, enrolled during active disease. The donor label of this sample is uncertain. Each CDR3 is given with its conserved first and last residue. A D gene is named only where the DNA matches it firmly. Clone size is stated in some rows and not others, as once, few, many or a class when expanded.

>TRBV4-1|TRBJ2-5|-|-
TGCGCCAGCAGCCAACTTTGGGACAACAAAGAGACCCAGTACTTC
CASSQLWDNKETQYF
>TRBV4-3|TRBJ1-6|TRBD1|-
TGCGCCAGCAGCCAGGGGGGGACAGGGGCTTCACCCCTCCACTTT
CASSQGGTGASPLHF
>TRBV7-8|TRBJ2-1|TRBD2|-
TGTGCCAGCAGCTCTCACCCCAGACTAGCGGGAGGGCCAGGGGAGCAGTTCTTC
CASSSHPRLAGGPGEQFF
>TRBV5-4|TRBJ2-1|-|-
TGTGCCAGCAGCTTCCAACAGGGCCCCTACAATGAGCAGTTCTTC
CASSFQQGPYNEQFF
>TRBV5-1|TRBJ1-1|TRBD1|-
TGCGCCAGCAGCTTGGATAATCAGGGGGCTGGCACTGAAGCTTTCTTT
CASSLDNQGAGTEAFF
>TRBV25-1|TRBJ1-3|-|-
TGTGCCAGCAGTTCACCCGGGAGGGGTGCAGGAAACACCATATATTTT
CASSSPGRGAGNTIYF
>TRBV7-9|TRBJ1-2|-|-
TGTGCCAGCAGCTCGATGGCGGGGACGGGCTATGGCTACACCTTC
CASSSMAGTGYGYTF
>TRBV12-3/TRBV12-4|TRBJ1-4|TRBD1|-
TGTGCCAGCAGCCCAGGGGGTAATGAAAAACTGTTTTTT
CASSPGGNEKLFF
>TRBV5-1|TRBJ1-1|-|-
TGCGCCAGCAGCTTTGGGGAGGGCACTGAAGCTTTCTTT
CASSFGEGTEAFF
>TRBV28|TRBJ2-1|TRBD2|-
TGTGCCTCGAAGAGCCCGGGACTAGCGGGAAGCTCCTACAATGAGCAGTTCTTC
CASKSPGLAGSSYNEQFF
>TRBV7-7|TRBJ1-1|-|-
TGTGCTAGCAGCTTAGCGGCGGGGATCGGGGCCGCTACTGAAGCTTTCTTT
CASSLAAGIGAATEAFF
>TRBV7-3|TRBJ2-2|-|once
TGTGCCAGCAGCTTTAGTCAGGGGAACACCGGGGAGCTGTTTTTT
CASSFSQGNTGELFF
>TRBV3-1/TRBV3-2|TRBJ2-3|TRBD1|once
TGTGCCAGCAGCCGTCAGGGACAGGGGGCCACAGATACGCAGTATTTT
CASSRQGQGATDTQYF
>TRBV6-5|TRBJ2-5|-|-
TGTGCCAGCAGACTCCAAGAGACCCAGTACTTC
CASRLQETQYF
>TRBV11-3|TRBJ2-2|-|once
TGTGCCAGCAGCCACCCCCCGTTTAGCGGCGACACCGGGGAGCTGTTTTTT
CASSHPPFSGDTGELFF
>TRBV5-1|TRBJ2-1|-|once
TGCGCCAGCAGCCCCCTCAATGAGCAGTTCTTC
CASSPLNEQFF
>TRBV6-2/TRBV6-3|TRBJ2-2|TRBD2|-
TGTGCCAGCAGTTCGACTAGCGCGTACACCGGGGAGCTGTTTTTT
CASSSTSAYTGELFF
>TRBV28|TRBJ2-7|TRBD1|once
TGTGCCAGCAGGGAAGGGGGACAGGGGACCTACGAGCAGTACTTC
CASREGGQGTYEQYF
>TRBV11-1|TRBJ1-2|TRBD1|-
TGTGCCAGCAGCAAACCTCGGACAGGATCCTATGGCTACACCTTC
CASSKPRTGSYGYTF
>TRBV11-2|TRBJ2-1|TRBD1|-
TGTGCCAGCAGCTTAGACACCGGGACAGTCCTCTACAATGAGCAGTTCTTC
CASSLDTGTVLYNEQFF
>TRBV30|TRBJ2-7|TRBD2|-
TGTGCCTGGAGAGCGGGGACCTACGAGCAGTACTTC
CAWRAGTYEQYF
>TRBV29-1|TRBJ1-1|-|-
TGCAGCGTCGACGGACAGACCACTGAAGCTTTCTTT
CSVDGQTTEAFF
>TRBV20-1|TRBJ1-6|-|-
TGCAGTGCTAGTAGAGGGGGATCTCGGTCACCCCTCCACTTT
CSASRGGSRSPLHF
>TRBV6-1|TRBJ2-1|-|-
TGTGCCAGCAGTGAATTAGCGGACCCGAGGGGCGAGCAGTTCTTC
CASSELADPRGEQFF
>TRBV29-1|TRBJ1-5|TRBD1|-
TGCAGCGTTGAAGGGACAGGGAATCAGCCCCAGCATTTT
CSVEGTGNQPQHF
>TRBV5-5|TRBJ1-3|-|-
TGTGCCAGCAGCCAACCACATATACCCTCTGGAAACACCATATATTTT
CASSQPHIPSGNTIYF
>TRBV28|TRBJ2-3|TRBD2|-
TGTGCCAGCAGCCAAGCCGGGACTAGCGTCTACACAGATACGCAGTATTTT
CASSQAGTSVYTDTQYF
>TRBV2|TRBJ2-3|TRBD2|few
TGTGCCAGCAGTTTTACGGCACAGACTAGCGGGAGGACAGATACGCAGTATTTT
CASSFTAQTSGRTDTQYF
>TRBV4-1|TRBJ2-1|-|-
TGCGCCAGCAGCCAAGAGAGAGCAGGGAACAATGAGCAGTTCTTC
CASSQERAGNNEQFF
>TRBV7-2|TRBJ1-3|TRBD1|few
TGTGCCAGCAGCTTTACAGGGGGCAACTCTGGAAACACCATATATTTT
CASSFTGGNSGNTIYF